This TCR beta chain was profiled in a study of cytomegalovirus exposure and HLA in healthy donors. This clone was detected only once. In germline, CDR1 is SGHTA, CDR2 FQGTGA. The CDR3 extends over 16 amino acids. With 5 bases removed from V and 5 bases from J, the gap between germline ends came to 19 bases. PCR employed 60 Vbeta and 13 Jbeta primers. Sequencing used immunoSEQ multiplex PCR; TCRdb keeps in-frame clones, though not all of them. The data contain approximately 93,000 clones, more than 70% of them singletons. Material: PBMCs. This rearrangement joins TRBV7-3 to TRBJ2-1; TRBD1 might be the D (6 bases). This TCR came from a woman aged 40 to 50 in good health and CMV-seronegative. The CDR3 reads CASSPTQGPSHNEQFF. The CDR3, as DNA: TGTGCCAGCAGCCCGACTCAGGGGCCAAGTCACAATGAGCAGTTCTTC.